This TCR beta chain was recovered during a study of circulating tumor DNA in untreated peripheral T-cell lymphoma. The CDR3 runs 16 residues. With 5 bases clipped from V and 6 bases from J, the junction kept 10 bases outside the gene matches. The germline CDR1 and CDR2 sequences are SGHTA and FQGTGA. Assay used: immunoSEQ multiplex PCR; TCRdb lists only in-frame clones, some missing. This sample yields about 210 clones, of which 75% to 85% are seen a single time; approximately 8.9% belongs to the top ten. The clonotype comes from a human donor with peripheral T-cell lymphoma. The gene calls are TRBV7-3 and TRBJ2-3; 11 bases line up with TRBD2. The sequenced sample was cell-free DNA from blood serum. The CDR3 sequence: CASSQTTSGNYDTQYF. The DNA of the CDR3 is TGTGCCAGCAGCCAAACGACTAGCGGGAATTATGATACGCAGTATTTT.